The TCR beta chain described here comes from a study of blood T cell repertoires in COVID-19. Study context: Spain, Italy and the United States supplied samples that represented acute and convalescent COVID-19. T cells, B-cell-depleted T cells, or PBMCs supplied cDNA or gDNA.

Clones were sequenced by immunoSEQ multiplex PCR, and TCRdb holds only the in-frame ones, with some missing. Of about 210,000 clones detected, approximately 80% appear once; the ten largest clones hold about 8.9%. The study drew participants aged about 18 to 95 years from 24 US areas. The CDR3 runs 17 residues. Germline V gene lookup returns CDR1 SGDLS and CDR2 YYNGEE. The V segment lost 0 bases and the J segment 7 bases; nucleotides outside the gene matches: 13. The clonotype comes from a woman between 45 and 65 years old with acute COVID-19. V is TRBV9 and J is TRBJ2-1; 7 bases fit TRBD1. The specimen sequenced was PBMCs or T cells enriched from blood (not recorded which). In DNA, the CDR3 is TGTGCCAGCAGCGTAGTGGACAGGCCGGCATTAATTAATGAGCAGTTCTTC. As protein: CASSVVDRPALINEQFF.